This entry is about one T cell receptor (beta chain). Its antigen remains unidentified. The immunoSEQ assay was version 4, run in survey mode. Template was genomic DNA at 10 ng/uL, with up to 1 ug used per sample. Produced via immunoSEQ multiplex PCR; TCRdb's table is partial and in-frame only. This table has about 47,000 clones, about nine tenths appearing once. This nonspecific control used anti-CD3/anti-CD28 bead stimulation of CD4+ T cells. Responding CD4+ T cells were sorted by upregulation of both CD40 ligand and CD69. The V gene's germline CDR1 is MNHEY and CDR2 SVGEGT. This CDR3 comprises 15 residues. Trimming at V came to 4 bases and at J to 5 bases, leaving 8 bases not matched to a gene. The data stem from a study of persistence of HIV-infected CD4 T cells. Study details: Suppressive ART had lasted a median of approximately 8 years. Findings and caveats of the study: CMV- and Gag-responding cells had lower TCRbeta richness than CD3/CD28-responding cells. Antigen-responding cells were enriched for degenerate expanded CDR3beta sequences.

Sequences were derived from CD4+ T cells sorted from PBMCs after approximately 19-hour stimulation, sampled from a patient who received antiretroviral therapy. This sequence joins TRBV6-2 or TRBV6-3 and TRBJ1-5; 7 bases fit TRBD1. This sequence was found in an adult man with HIV who was CMV-seropositive. CDR3 in DNA: TGTGCCAGCAGTTTGGGGCAGGGGGACCATCAGCCCCAGCATTTT. Translated: CASSLGQGDHQPQHF.